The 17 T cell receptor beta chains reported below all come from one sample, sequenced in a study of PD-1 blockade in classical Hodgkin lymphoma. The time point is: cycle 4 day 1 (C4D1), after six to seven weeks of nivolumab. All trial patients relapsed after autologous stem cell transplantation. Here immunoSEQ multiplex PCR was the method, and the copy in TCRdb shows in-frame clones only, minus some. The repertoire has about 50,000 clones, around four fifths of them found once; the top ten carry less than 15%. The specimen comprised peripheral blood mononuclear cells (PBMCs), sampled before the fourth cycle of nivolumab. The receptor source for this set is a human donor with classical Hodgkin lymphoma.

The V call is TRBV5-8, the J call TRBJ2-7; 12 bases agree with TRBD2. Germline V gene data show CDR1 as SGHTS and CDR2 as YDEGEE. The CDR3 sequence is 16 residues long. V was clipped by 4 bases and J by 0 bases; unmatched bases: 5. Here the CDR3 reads CASSPWTSGISYEQYF. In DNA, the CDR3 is TGTGCCAGCAGCCCTTGGACTAGCGGGATCTCCTACGAGCAGTACTTC.

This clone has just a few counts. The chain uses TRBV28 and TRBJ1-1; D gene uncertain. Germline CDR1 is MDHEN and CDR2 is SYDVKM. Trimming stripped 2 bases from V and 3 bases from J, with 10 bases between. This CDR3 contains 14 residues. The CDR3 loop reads CASSLGVGYTEAFF. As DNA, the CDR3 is TGTGCCAGCAGTTTAGGGGTAGGTTACACTGAAGCTTTCTTT.

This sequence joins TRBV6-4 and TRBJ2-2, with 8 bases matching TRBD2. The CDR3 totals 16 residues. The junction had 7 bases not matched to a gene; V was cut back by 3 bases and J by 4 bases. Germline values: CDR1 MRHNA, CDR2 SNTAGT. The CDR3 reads CASSEKAGDSTGELFF. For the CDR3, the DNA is TGTGCCAGCAGTGAAAAAGCGGGAGATAGCACCGGGGAGCTGTTTTTT.

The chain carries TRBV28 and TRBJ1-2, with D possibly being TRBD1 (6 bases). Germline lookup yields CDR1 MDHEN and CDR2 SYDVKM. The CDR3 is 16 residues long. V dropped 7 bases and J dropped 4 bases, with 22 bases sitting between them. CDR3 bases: TGTGCCAGCACCCTCGGGAGGGGGAGACCTCTCTATGGCTACACCTTC. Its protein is CASTLGRGRPLYGYTF.

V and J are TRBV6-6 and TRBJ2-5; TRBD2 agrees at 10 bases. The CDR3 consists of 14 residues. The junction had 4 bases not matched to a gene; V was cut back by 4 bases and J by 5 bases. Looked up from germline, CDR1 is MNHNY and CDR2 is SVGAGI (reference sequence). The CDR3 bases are TGTGCCAGCAGTTCTAGCGGGAGAGGGGAGACCCAGTACTTC. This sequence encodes CASSSSGRGETQYF.

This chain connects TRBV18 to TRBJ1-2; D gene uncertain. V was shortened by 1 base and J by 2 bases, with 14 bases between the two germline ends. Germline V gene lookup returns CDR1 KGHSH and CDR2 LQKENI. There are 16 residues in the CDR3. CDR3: CASSPLDDGGNYGYTF. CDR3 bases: TGTGCCAGCTCACCACTCGACGACGGTGGGAACTATGGCTACACCTTC.

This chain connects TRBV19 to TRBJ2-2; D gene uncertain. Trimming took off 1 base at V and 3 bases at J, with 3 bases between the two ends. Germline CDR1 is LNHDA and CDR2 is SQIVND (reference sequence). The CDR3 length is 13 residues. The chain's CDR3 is CASSIGDTGELFF. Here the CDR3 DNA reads TGTGCCAGTAGTATAGGGGACACCGGGGAGCTGTTTTTT.

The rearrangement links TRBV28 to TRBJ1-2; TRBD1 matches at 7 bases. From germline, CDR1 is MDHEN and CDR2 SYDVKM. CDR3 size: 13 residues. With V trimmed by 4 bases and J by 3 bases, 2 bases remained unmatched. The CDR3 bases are TGTGCCAGCAGTTACGGGACAGACTATGGCTACACCTTC. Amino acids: CASSYGTDYGYTF.

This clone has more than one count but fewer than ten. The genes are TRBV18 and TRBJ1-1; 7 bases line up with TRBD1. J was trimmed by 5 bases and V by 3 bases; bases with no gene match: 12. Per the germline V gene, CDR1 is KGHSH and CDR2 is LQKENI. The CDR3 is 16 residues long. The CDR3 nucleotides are TGTGCCAGCTCACCTCCGGGACAGTTGATAGGGACTGAAGCTTTCTTT. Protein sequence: CASSPPGQLIGTEAFF.

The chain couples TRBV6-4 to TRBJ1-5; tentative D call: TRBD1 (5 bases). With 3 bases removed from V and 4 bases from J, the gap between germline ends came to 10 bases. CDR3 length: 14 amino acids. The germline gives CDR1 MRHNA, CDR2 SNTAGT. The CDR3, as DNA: TGTGCCAGCAGTGAGTTCGGGGGAAATCAGCCCCAGCATTTT. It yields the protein CASSEFGGNQPQHF.

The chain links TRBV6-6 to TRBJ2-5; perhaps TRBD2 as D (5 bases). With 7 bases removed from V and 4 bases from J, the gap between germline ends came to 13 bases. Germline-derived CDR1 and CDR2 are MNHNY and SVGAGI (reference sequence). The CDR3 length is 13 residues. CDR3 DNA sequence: TGTGCCAGCACCCTCGGAGGCGGAGAGACCCAGTACTTC. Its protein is CASTLGGGETQYF.

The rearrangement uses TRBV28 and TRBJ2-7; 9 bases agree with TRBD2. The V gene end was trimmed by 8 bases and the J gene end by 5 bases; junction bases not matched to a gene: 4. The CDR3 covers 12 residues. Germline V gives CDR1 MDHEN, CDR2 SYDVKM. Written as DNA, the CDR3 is TGTGCCAGCGGGCTAGCGGGAAACGAGCAGTACTTC. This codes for CASGLAGNEQYF. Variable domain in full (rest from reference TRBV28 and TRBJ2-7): DVKVTQSSRYLVKRTGEKVFLECVQDMDHENMFWYRQDPGLGLRLIYFSYDVKMKEKGDIPEGYSVSREKKERFSLILESASTNQTSMYLCASGLAGNEQYFGPGTRLTVT.

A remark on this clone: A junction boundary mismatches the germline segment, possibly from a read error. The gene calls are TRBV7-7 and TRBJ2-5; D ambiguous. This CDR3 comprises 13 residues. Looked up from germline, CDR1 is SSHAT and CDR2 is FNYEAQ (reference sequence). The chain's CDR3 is CASSLGLQETQYF. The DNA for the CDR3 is TGTGCTAGCAGCTTAGGTCTACAAGAGACCCAGTACTTC.

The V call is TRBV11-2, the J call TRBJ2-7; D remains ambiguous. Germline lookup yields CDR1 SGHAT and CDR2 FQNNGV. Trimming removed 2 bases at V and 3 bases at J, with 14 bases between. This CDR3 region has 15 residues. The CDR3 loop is CASSLNDATYYEQYF. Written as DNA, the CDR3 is TGTGCCAGCAGCTTAAATGACGCCACCTACTACGAGCAGTACTTC.

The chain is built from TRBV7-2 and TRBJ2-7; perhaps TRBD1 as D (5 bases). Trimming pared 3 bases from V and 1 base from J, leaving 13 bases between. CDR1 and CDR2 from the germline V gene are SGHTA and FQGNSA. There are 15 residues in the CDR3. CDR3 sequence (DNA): TGTGCCAGCAGCTTTTTAGGGGATCCGTCCTACGAGCAGTACTTC. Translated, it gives CASSFLGDPSYEQYF.

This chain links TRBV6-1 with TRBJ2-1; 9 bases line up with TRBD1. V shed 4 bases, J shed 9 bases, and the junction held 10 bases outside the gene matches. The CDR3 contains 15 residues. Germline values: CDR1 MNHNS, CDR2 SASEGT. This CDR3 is CASSAQTGTGSEQFF. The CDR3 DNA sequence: TGTGCCAGCAGTGCCCAGACCGGGACAGGGAGTGAGCAGTTCTTC.

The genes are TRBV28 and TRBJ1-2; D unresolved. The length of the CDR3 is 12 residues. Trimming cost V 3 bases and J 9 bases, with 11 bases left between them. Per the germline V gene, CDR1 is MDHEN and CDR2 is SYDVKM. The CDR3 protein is CASSLKSPSYTF. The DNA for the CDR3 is TGTGCCAGCAGTTTGAAGAGTCCCAGCTACACCTTC.